One sample yielded the 11 T cell receptor beta chains listed below, sequenced in a study of OX40 agonist ivuxolimab in advanced cancers. The repertoire was sequenced with immunoSEQ multiplex PCR; TCRdb's copy has only in-frame clones and lacks some. The table records some 110,000 clones, around 93% of them present only once. The specimen comprised CD4+ or CD8+ T cells sorted from blood, sampled in a trial of the OX40 agonist ivuxolimab. The source of these receptors is an adult with an advanced solid tumor such as melanoma, head and neck, liver or kidney cancer.

The CDR3: CASSQVGAGRGPGDYSGELFF. The CDR3 coding sequence is TGTGCCAGCAGCCAAGTAGGGGCGGGCAGGGGGCCCGGGGACTACTCCGGGGAGCTGTTTTTT. The gene calls are TRBV4-2 and TRBJ2-2, with D maybe TRBD1 (8 bases). V lost 1 base, J lost 6 bases, and 30 bases lay in between. Germline V gene sequence: CDR1 LGHNA, CDR2 YNFKEQ. The CDR3 is 21 amino acids.

J is TRBJ2-5 and V is TRBV5-1; 11 positions match TRBD2. CDR1 SGHRS and CDR2 YFSETQ come from the germline V gene. V lost 2 bases, J lost 5 bases, and 11 bases stayed unmatched. The CDR3 is 17 residues long. Here the CDR3 DNA reads TGCGCCAGCAGCTTAAACCCTTCCACTAGCGGGAGTGAGACCCAGTACTTC. This gives the protein CASSLNPSTSGSETQYF.

This chain connects TRBV25-1 to TRBJ2-4; TRBD1 is a possible D gene (5 bases). The germline V and J ends were trimmed by 2 bases and 3 bases, with 11 bases remaining between them. Germline V lookup: CDR1 MGHDK, CDR2 SYGVNS. This CDR3 is 15 amino acids long. The DNA of the CDR3 is TGTGCCAGCAGTGAACAAGGCAGGGACAAAAACATTCAGTACTTC. Its protein is CASSEQGRDKNIQYF.

The genes are TRBV7-8 and TRBJ1-1; D is ambiguous. Germline-derived CDR1 and CDR2 are SGHVS and FQNEAQ. Trimming stripped 6 bases from V and 0 bases from J, with 14 bases between. The CDR3 has 15 amino acids. This chain's CDR3 is CASRVKAGMNTEAFF. The CDR3 DNA reads TGTGCCAGCAGGGTGAAGGCGGGGATGAACACTGAAGCTTTCTTT.

This chain uses TRBV11-2 with TRBJ2-1; TRBD2 matches at 16 bases. Germline loops: CDR1 SGHAT, CDR2 FQNNGV. The length of the CDR3 is 18 residues. V shed 0 bases, J shed 8 bases, and the junction held 7 bases outside the gene matches. CDR3 amino acids: CASSLDPGLAGGPHEQFF. In nucleotides, the CDR3 is TGTGCCAGCAGCTTAGATCCGGGACTAGCGGGAGGGCCACATGAGCAGTTCTTC. Combining the CDR3 with reference TRBV11-2 and TRBJ2-1 gives the whole variable domain EAGVAQSPRYKIIEKRQSVAFWCNPISGHATLYWYQQILGQGPKLLIQFQNNGVVDDSQLPKDRFSAERLKGVDSTLKIQPAKLEDSAVYLCASSLDPGLAGGPHEQFFGPGTRLTVL.

This chain uses TRBV5-1 with TRBJ2-7; D is possibly TRBD1 or TRBD2 (5 bases each). V was shortened by 5 bases and J by 7 bases, with 16 bases between the two germline ends. This CDR3 has 13 amino acids. In germline, CDR1 is SGHRS, CDR2 YFSETQ. The CDR3 reads CASRGTTLGEQYF. In DNA, the CDR3 is TGCGCCAGCAGGGGGACCACGTTAGGGGAGCAGTACTTC.

This sequence joins TRBV7-9 and TRBJ2-1; a weak D match, TRBD2 (6 bases). Trimming cost V 1 base and J 2 bases, with 21 bases left between them. The CDR3 covers 19 residues. The germline CDR1 and CDR2 sequences are SEHNR and FQNEAQ (reference sequence). CDR3 region: CASSLVGGTSLITYNEQFF. CDR3 sequence (DNA): TGTGCCAGCAGCTTAGTAGGCGGGACTTCCTTAATTACCTACAATGAGCAGTTCTTC.

The V gene is TRBV4-2, the J gene TRBJ2-1, with TRBD1 as a possible D gene (6 bases). V shed 0 bases and J shed 0 bases, with 18 bases lying between them. The CDR3 runs to 19 residues. Germline lookup yields CDR1 LGHNA and CDR2 YNFKEQ. The CDR3 region is CASSQEAGGLLSSYNEQFF. For the CDR3, the DNA is TGTGCCAGCAGCCAAGAAGCTGGGGGCTTACTTAGCTCCTACAATGAGCAGTTCTTC.

V gene TRBV9 combines with J gene TRBJ2-1; 14 bases line up with TRBD2. Losses at the gene ends were 0 bases for V and 6 bases for J; bases not matched to a gene: 5. CDR1 SGDLS and CDR2 YYNGEE come from the germline V gene. This CDR3 is 17 amino acids long. The DNA of the CDR3 is TGTGCCAGCAGCGTAGATTCAGGGACTAGCGGGAGCAATGAGCAGTTCTTC. It encodes CASSVDSGTSGSNEQFF.

This chain joins TRBV7-9 and TRBJ2-1; TRBD2 matches at 15 bases. Germline V gene lookup returns CDR1 SEHNR and CDR2 FQNEAQ (reference sequence). J gave up 7 bases and V 2 bases, and 12 bases lay outside the gene matches. CDR3 length: 19 residues. CDR3 DNA sequence: TGTGCCAGCAGCTTAAAAGGCGGCCCCGGGACTAGCGGGAGGAATGAGCAGTTCTTC. Amino acids: CASSLKGGPGTSGRNEQFF.

This chain links TRBV28 with TRBJ2-7; D not certain. This CDR3 is built from 16 residues. V dropped 4 bases and J dropped 0 bases, with 16 bases sitting between them. From germline, CDR1 is MDHEN and CDR2 SYDVKM. CDR3 sequence reads: CASSSSPVGSSYEQYF. The CDR3 DNA sequence: TGTGCCAGCAGTTCCTCCCCTGTCGGATCCTCCTACGAGCAGTACTTC.